Included here is one TCR beta chain sequence, with context. The record originates from a study of blood T cell repertoires in COVID-19. Sequencing was performed with immunoSEQ multiplex PCR; in TCRdb, only in-frame clones are kept and a portion is missing. Seen here are tens of thousands of clones, 70% to 90% observed once, and the top ten hold over 20%. The source material was peripheral blood. The clonotype originates from a woman aged 80 or older with active or convalescent COVID-19.

The CDR3 nucleotides are TGTGCCAGCAGTTTGGGCTCCTTAGCCAAAAACATTCAGTACTTC. It specifies CASSLGSLAKNIQYF. The genes are TRBV28 and TRBJ2-4; the D is unclear. The ends were cut back, 3 bases at V and 0 bases at J, with 9 bases in the middle. The CDR3 runs 15 residues. The germline V gene encodes CDR1 MDHEN and CDR2 SYDVKM.